The 15 T cell receptor beta chains reported below all come from one sample, sequenced in a study of cytomegalovirus exposure and HLA in healthy donors (dated by TCRdb to 2017 to 2019). The library was obtained by the immunoSEQ multiplex PCR assay. The multiplex PCR relied on a mix of 60 forward primers for TCR Vbeta segments and 13 reverse primers for TCR Jbeta segments. The immuneACCESS repertoire file appears here via TCRdb, limited to in-frame rearrangements. These files lack a portion of the clones; in checked studies, under half of the deficit traces to unresolved V genes, and the cause of the others is not known. The sample table lists about 160,000 clones, about three quarters of them with a count of one. Clones ranked in the top ten supply around 1% of the sample. The source material was PBMCs. The origin of the receptors is a woman aged 50 to 65 in good health and CMV-seropositive.

The rearrangement uses TRBV4-1 and TRBJ2-3; D perhaps matches TRBD1 (6 bases). CDR3 length: 15 residues. Germline loops: CDR1 MGHRA, CDR2 YSYEKL. The germline V and J ends were trimmed by 6 bases and 4 bases, with 17 bases remaining between them. The CDR3 loop is CASSPSNRAADTQYF. The DNA for the CDR3 is TGCGCCAGCAGTCCAAGTAACAGGGCGGCAGATACGCAGTATTTT.

The chain recombines TRBV6-5 with TRBJ1-3, with D perhaps matching TRBD1 (6 bases). The CDR3 has 15 residues. V was pared by 4 bases and J by 0 bases, with 10 bases between. CDR1 MNHEY and CDR2 SVGAGI come from the germline V gene. The CDR3: CASSSGAYSGNTIYF. The CDR3 DNA reads TGTGCCAGCAGTTCAGGGGCCTACTCTGGAAACACCATATATTTT.

About this clone itself: Different DNA sequences within this sample yield the same CDR3. V is TRBV7-9 and J is TRBJ1-5; 7 bases agree with TRBD1. Germline CDR1 reads SEHNR; CDR2 reads FQNEAQ (reference sequence). Trimming removed 5 bases from V and 7 bases from J; junction bases left unmatched: 2. The CDR3 runs to 12 residues. The CDR3 DNA follows: TGTGCCAGCAGCAACAGGGGCCAGCCCCAGCATTTT. Protein product: CASSNRGQPQHF.

J is TRBJ1-2 and V is TRBV5-4, with TRBD1 identical over 8 bases. The length of the CDR3 is 15 residues. Losses at the gene ends were 4 bases for V and 7 bases for J; bases not matched to a gene: 12. Per germline, CDR1 SGHNT and CDR2 YYREEE (reference sequence). The DNA of the CDR3 is TGTGCCAGCAGCCCGGAACAGGGGGTTGGGTTTGGCTACACCTTC. Its protein is CASSPEQGVGFGYTF.

This clone was seen only a few times. V and J are TRBV7-2 and TRBJ2-5; weak D call: TRBD2 (6 bases). CDR1 and CDR2 (germline): SGHTA, FQGNSA. This CDR3 has 14 residues. V lost 2 bases and J 7 bases, leaving 14 bases between the germline ends. CDR3 nucleotides: TGTGCCAGCAGCTTAAGTCGCCCGGAGGGGACCCAGTACTTC. Its translation is CASSLSRPEGTQYF.

This chain connects TRBV7-9 to TRBJ1-1; the D is unclear. V was trimmed by 5 bases and J by 2 bases, leaving 18 bases between them. Germline assignment: CDR1 SEHNR and CDR2 FQNEAQ (reference sequence). The CDR3 length is 16 residues. The CDR3 sequence is CASSQYSGRPNTEAFF. The CDR3 DNA sequence: TGTGCCAGCAGCCAATATTCCGGGAGACCCAACACTGAAGCTTTCTTT. The full variable domain, with the rest looked up from reference TRBV7-9 and TRBJ1-1, is DTGVSQNPRHKITKRGQNVTFRCDPISEHNRLYWYRQTLGQGPEFLTYFQNEAQLEKSRLLSDRFSAERPKGSFSTLEIQRTEQGDSAMYLCASSQYSGRPNTEAFFGQGTRLTVV.

This clone was seen once. J is TRBJ2-3 and V is TRBV11-2, with D perhaps matching TRBD2 (5 bases). Trimming took 5 bases from V and 0 from J, leaving 12 bases between them. This CDR3 spans 15 amino acids. Looked up from germline, CDR1 is SGHAT and CDR2 is FQNNGV. Here the CDR3 DNA reads TGTGCCAGCAGCCGAGCGGATCCTAGCACAGATACGCAGTATTTT. It encodes CASSRADPSTDTQYF.

V gene TRBV6-4 combines with J gene TRBJ1-1; 7 nucleotides line up with TRBD1. In germline, CDR1 is MRHNA, CDR2 SNTAGT. With V trimmed by 6 bases and J by 3 bases, 4 bases remained unmatched. The CDR3 spans 13 residues. This CDR3 reads CASRAQGYTEAFF. CDR3 nucleotides: TGTGCCAGCAGAGCACAGGGGTACACTGAAGCTTTCTTT.

The chain is built from TRBV5-6 and TRBJ2-1; the D gene is possibly TRBD2 (6 bases). CDR3 length: 17 amino acids. Germline V gene lookup returns CDR1 SGHDT and CDR2 YYEEEE. The germline V and J ends were trimmed by 2 bases and 7 bases, with 22 bases remaining between them. The CDR3 region has the DNA TGTGCCAGCAGCTTCCTCCCGGGGGAGCCCGGGAAGAATGAGCAGTTCTTC. Residues: CASSFLPGEPGKNEQFF.

This rearrangement joins TRBV5-4 to TRBJ2-7; a weak D match, TRBD2 (7 bases). With 1 base removed from V and 7 bases from J, the gap between germline ends came to 15 bases. There are 14 residues in the CDR3. Germline V gene data show CDR1 as SGHNT and CDR2 as YYREEE (reference sequence). The CDR3 sequence: CASSLRAGAGEQYF. Written as DNA, the CDR3 is TGTGCCAGCAGCTTGAGGGCGGGGGCGGGGGAGCAGTACTTC.

CDR3 coding DNA: TGTGCCAGCAGCTCTAGACTCCAGGGGGATGAGCAGTTCTTC. This encodes CASSSRLQGDEQFF. The chain joins TRBV9 to TRBJ2-1, with 7 bases that match TRBD1. The CDR3 spans 14 residues. The germline gives CDR1 SGDLS, CDR2 YYNGEE. V was clipped by 4 bases and J by 8 bases; unmatched bases: 9.

This clone was recorded a few times. The rearrangement joins TRBV10-2 to TRBJ1-4; TRBD1 matches at 10 bases. Germline V gene lookup returns CDR1 WSHSY and CDR2 SAAADI. V shed 7 bases and J 6 bases; nucleotides not matched to a gene: 5. The CDR3 length is 14 residues. CDR3 protein: CASKGQGRDEKLFF. In DNA form, the CDR3 reads TGCGCCAGCAAGGGACAGGGGCGGGATGAAAAACTGTTTTTT.

This clone was recorded once. This CDR3 is CASKLYSYRDRVGYTF. CDR3 in DNA: TGTGCCAGCAAACTGTATTCTTACCGGGACAGGGTCGGCTACACCTTC. V gene TRBV6-9 combines with J gene TRBJ1-2; 9 bases line up with TRBD1. V lost 7 bases, J lost 8 bases, and 17 bases stayed unmatched. Germline V lookup: CDR1 MNHGY, CDR2 SVAAGI. This CDR3 is built from 16 residues.

The gene calls are TRBV6-5 and TRBJ1-5; possible D gene TRBD1, 6 bases. Germline CDR1 MNHEY, CDR2 SVGAGI. The CDR3 has 15 amino acids. Trimming removed 5 bases from V and 7 bases from J, with 18 bases in between. The CDR3 loop is CASSPVRGAEQPQHF. For the CDR3, the DNA is TGTGCCAGCAGTCCAGTCCGGGGGGCAGAACAGCCCCAGCATTTT.

The table lists this clone with a count of one. V is TRBV5-4 and J is TRBJ2-5, with D perhaps TRBD1 (5 bases). V shed 4 bases and J shed 0 bases, with 7 bases lying between them. Germline lookup yields CDR1 SGHNT and CDR2 YYREEE (reference sequence). The CDR3 spans 13 residues. The DNA of the CDR3 is TGTGCCAGCAGCCCACAGGACCAAGAGACCCAGTACTTC. The encoded protein is CASSPQDQETQYF.